This TCR beta chain derives from a study of tumor-infiltrating lymphocytes in primary liver carcinoma. The CDR3 extends over 16 amino acids. The V gene's germline CDR1 is MDHEN and CDR2 SYDVKM. From 500 ng of total RNA, TCR beta-specific cDNA was reverse-transcribed using a constant-region primer. Researchers made the TCR beta libraries by running three nested multiplex PCR rounds with slightly modified ARM-PCR. Forward primers for TRBV1-TRBV30 and a C-beta reverse primer served the first two PCR rounds, at 10 cycles each. A single record per CDR3 protein comes from TCRdb applying MiXCR to the multiplex PCR reads. The top ten clones hold roughly 36% of a sample with more than 20,000 distinct CDR3 sequences, 80% of them seen once. Investigators took RNA and DNA out together from about 19-30 mg of unsorted bulk tissue. A single count supports this clonotype. The junction departs from germline at one end; a sequencing error may be responsible.

The source is a woman in her 30s with primary liver carcinoma and hepatitis B virus infection. Sequencing input: liver tumor tissue from sampling region 2. Indicated subset: tumor region T2, inferior pole. The genes are TRBV28 and TRBJ2-1, with D possibly being TRBD1 (6 bases). CDR3 in DNA: TGTGCCAGCAGTTTCGAGGAGTGGCAGGGGTGGAATGAGCAGCTCTTC. Amino acid sequence: CASSFEEWQGWNEQLF.